These 22 T cell receptor beta chains came from one sample sequenced in a study of T cell responses to AZD1222 COVID-19 vaccine. Libraries were prepared by immunoSEQ multiplex PCR; TCRdb keeps only in-frame clonotypes and omits some of them. Here the sample spans roughly 150,000 clones, 75% to 90% being singletons. The source was peripheral blood, collected 28 days after the second AZD1222 dose. These receptors all come from an adult who received the AZD1222 COVID-19 vaccine.

This clone was detected a few times. The J gene is TRBJ2-2, the V gene TRBV5-1, with D possibly called TRBD1 or TRBD2 (5 bases each). The CDR3 is 14 amino acids. Germline V CDR1 and CDR2: SGHRS, YFSETQ. Trimming left V 0 bases short and J 7 bases short, with 10 bases between. This chain's CDR3 is CASSLGGAGGELFF. CDR3 nucleotide sequence: TGCGCCAGCAGCTTGGGAGGGGCAGGCGGGGAGCTGTTTTTT.

This rearrangement joins TRBV5-1 to TRBJ2-3; D possibly matches TRBD1 or TRBD2 (6 bases each). The CDR3 runs to 13 residues. Per germline, CDR1 SGHRS and CDR2 YFSETQ. Trimming shortened V by 5 bases and J by 2 bases, and 9 bases separated the two germline ends. CDR3 in amino acids: CASRRGDTDTQYF. The CDR3 DNA sequence: TGCGCCAGCAGAAGGGGGGACACAGATACGCAGTATTTT.

This rearrangement joins TRBV5-1 to TRBJ2-1; TRBD1 or TRBD2 may be the D gene (5 bases each). Looked up from germline, CDR1 is SGHRS and CDR2 is YFSETQ. This CDR3 spans 16 amino acids. V was cut by 4 bases and J by 4 bases, with 18 bases left in between. The CDR3 bases are TGCGCCAGCAGCGTGGGGCCCGGGACCCCGTACAATGAGCAGTTCTTC. Amino acid sequence: CASSVGPGTPYNEQFF.

This chain uses TRBV6-2 or TRBV6-3 with TRBJ2-1; D gene uncertain. The CDR3 spans 13 residues. The V gene lost 0 bases and the J gene lost 9 bases, with 9 bases spanning the gap. In germline, CDR1 is MNHEY, CDR2 SVGEGT. This CDR3 reads CASSYSSAPEQFF. The CDR3 bases are TGTGCCAGCAGTTACTCGAGTGCGCCTGAGCAGTTCTTC.

The chain recombines TRBV5-1 with TRBJ1-2; D possibly corresponds to TRBD1 (6 bases). CDR1 is SGHRS and CDR2 is YFSETQ in the germline V gene. Trimming took off 4 bases at V and 3 bases at J, with 13 bases between the two ends. The CDR3 is 14 residues long. The CDR3 here is CASSREGEYYGYTF. In nucleotides, the CDR3 is TGCGCCAGCAGCCGCGAGGGGGAGTACTATGGCTACACCTTC.

J is TRBJ2-7 and V is TRBV27; D is possibly TRBD1 (6 bases). The V and J ends lost 0 bases and 3 bases respectively, with 9 bases between them. The CDR3 totals 14 residues. Per germline, CDR1 MNHEY and CDR2 SMNVEV (reference sequence). CDR3 in amino acids: CASSLSGTSYEQYF. CDR3 DNA: TGTGCCAGCAGTTTATCTGGGACAAGCTACGAGCAGTACTTC.

The chain combines TRBV9 with TRBJ2-6; 14 bases line up with TRBD2. CDR1 and CDR2 (germline): SGDLS, YYNGEE. The length of the CDR3 is 19 residues. The junction had 5 bases not matched to a gene; V was cut back by 3 bases and J by 0 bases. Here the CDR3 DNA reads TGTGCCAGCAGCGCGAGGACTAGCGGGGGGCCCTCTGGGGCCAACGTCCTGACTTTC. It yields the protein CASSARTSGGPSGANVLTF.

The chain is built from TRBV6-5 and TRBJ2-6; the D is unclear. Per germline, CDR1 MNHEY and CDR2 SVGAGI. The CDR3 contains 15 residues. The germline V and J ends were trimmed by 5 bases and 2 bases, with 10 bases remaining between them. The CDR3 here is CASSTSSAGANVLTF. CDR3 DNA: TGTGCCAGCAGTACCTCTTCGGCTGGGGCCAACGTCCTGACTTTC.

The chain combines TRBV6-2 or TRBV6-3 with TRBJ1-2; D unclear. Trimming cost V 2 bases and J 5 bases, with 6 bases left between them. Germline V gives CDR1 MNHEY, CDR2 SVGEGT. This CDR3 is 12 amino acids long. This CDR3 reads CASSYGGYGYTF. The DNA of the CDR3 is TGTGCCAGCAGTTACGGCGGATATGGCTACACCTTC.

This clone occurred once. The chain has TRBV6-5 and TRBJ2-5; TRBD1 matches at 7 bases. V was clipped by 4 bases and J by 6 bases; unmatched bases: 8. CDR1 is MNHEY, CDR2 SVGAGI, per germline. The CDR3 is 14 residues long. CDR3 coding DNA: TGTGCCAGCAGTTCCGACAGGGTGGGAAAGACCCAGTACTTC. Its protein is CASSSDRVGKTQYF.

This chain uses TRBV28 with TRBJ1-4; TRBD1 agrees at 10 bases. There are 15 residues in the CDR3. Per the germline V gene, CDR1 is MDHEN and CDR2 is SYDVKM. The V segment lost 5 bases and the J segment 6 bases; nucleotides outside the gene matches: 6. The CDR3 spells CASSQTTGGDEKLFF. CDR3 in DNA: TGTGCCAGCAGTCAGACGACAGGGGGCGATGAAAAACTGTTTTTT.

The V call is TRBV19, the J call TRBJ1-3, with TRBD1 matching over 9 bases. Germline lookup yields CDR1 LNHDA and CDR2 SQIVND (reference sequence). This CDR3 has 18 amino acids. With 6 bases clipped from V and 2 bases from J, the junction kept 14 bases outside the gene matches. The DNA of the CDR3 is TGTGCCAGTAGCGAGGCCGGGACAGGGTGGTTTGCTGGAAACACCATATATTTT. As protein: CASSEAGTGWFAGNTIYF.

This chain uses TRBV18 with TRBJ1-2; 9 bases agree with TRBD1. The CDR3 spans 14 residues. J gave up 5 bases and V 6 bases, and 7 bases lay outside the gene matches. Germline V gene data show CDR1 as KGHSH and CDR2 as LQKENI. As DNA, the CDR3 is TGTGCCAGCTCTGTCCGGGACAGGGAGTATGGCTACACCTTC. Translation gives CASSVRDREYGYTF.

The chain carries TRBV9 and TRBJ2-7; 8 positions match TRBD2. The ends lost 4 bases at V and 6 bases at J; junction bases unmatched: 9. Germline loops: CDR1 SGDLS, CDR2 YYNGEE. The CDR3 covers 14 residues. For the CDR3, the DNA is TGTGCCAGCAGCACCCAGCGGGAGCGTAGCGAGCAGTACTTC. Translation gives CASSTQRERSEQYF.

The chain recombines TRBV3-1 (or the pseudogene TRBV3-2) with TRBJ2-5; D gene uncertain. V shed 1 base and J shed 4 bases, with 7 bases lying between them. There are 13 residues in the CDR3. Germline V gene lookup returns CDR1 LGHDT and CDR2 YNNKEL (reference sequence). CDR3 coding DNA: TGTGCCAGCAGCCAAGTCCTTGGAGAGACCCAGTACTTC. Translating gives CASSQVLGETQYF.

The rearrangement links TRBV19 to TRBJ2-1; D perhaps matches TRBD1 (6 bases). V was cut by 5 bases and J by 7 bases, with 30 bases left in between. Per the germline V gene, CDR1 is LNHDA and CDR2 is SQIVND (reference sequence). The CDR3 consists of 19 residues. The CDR3 nucleotides are TGTGCCAGTAGTCCCAAGGGAGTAGCAGGGGCCGTTTCGGAGAATGAGCAGTTCTTC. Residues: CASSPKGVAGAVSENEQFF.

The chain combines TRBV6-5 with TRBJ2-6, with TRBD2 matching 11 bases. The CDR3 runs to 15 residues. Germline assignment: CDR1 MNHEY and CDR2 SVGAGI. The ends lost 8 bases at V and 0 bases at J; junction bases unmatched: 0. The DNA of the CDR3 is TGTGCCAGCCTAGCGGGAGGCTCTGGGGCCAACGTCCTGACTTTC. Amino acid sequence: CASLAGGSGANVLTF.

This clone was counted a single time. This chain joins TRBV28 and TRBJ1-1; D not resolved. The V end was cut by 5 bases, the J end by 5 bases, with 18 bases between. Germline CDR1 is MDHEN and CDR2 is SYDVKM. CDR3 length: 15 residues. The CDR3 DNA sequence: TGTGCCAGCAGTACGGGAGGGAGTGGTAAGACTGAAGCTTTCTTT. It is translated as CASSTGGSGKTEAFF.

The chain joins TRBV21-1 to TRBJ2-3; TRBD2 reflects the table's D call only, with no check against the DNA. TRBV21-1 is labeled a pseudogene. This CDR3 contains 16 residues. DNA for the CDR3: TGTGCCAGCAGCAAACGAGGGAACCCTAGCACAGATACGCAGTATTTT. Amino acid sequence: CASSKRGNPSTDTQYF.

This clone was observed once. V gene TRBV4-1 combines with J gene TRBJ2-3; 12 nucleotides agree with TRBD2. This CDR3 contains 15 residues. The germline CDR1 and CDR2 sequences are MGHRA and YSYEKL. V lost 0 bases, J lost 9 bases, and 4 bases stayed unmatched. CDR3 in DNA: TGCGCCAGCAGCCAAGATTGGCTAGCGGGGGGGACGCAGTATTTT. Its translation is CASSQDWLAGGTQYF.

J is TRBJ1-4 and V is TRBV6-5, with D unresolved. Germline assignment: CDR1 MNHEY and CDR2 SVGAGI. V was pared by 7 bases and J by 2 bases, with 11 bases between. This CDR3 is 14 amino acids long. The CDR3 spells CASTSGITNEKLFF. For the CDR3, the DNA is TGTGCCAGCACAAGTGGGATCACTAATGAAAAACTGTTTTTT.

V and J are TRBV2 and TRBJ1-2; TRBD1 is a possible D gene (6 bases). CDR1 is SNHLY and CDR2 is FYNNEI in the germline V gene. This CDR3 has 16 residues. Trimming removed 6 bases from V and 2 bases from J, with 19 bases in between. CDR3 loop: CASSRQDLGINYGYTF. DNA for the CDR3: TGTGCCAGCAGCAGACAGGATTTGGGGATCAACTATGGCTACACCTTC.